The T cell receptor beta chain described here comes from a study of T cells in Graves' hyperthyroidism and ophthalmopathy. CDR1 SGHKS and CDR2 YYEKEE come from the germline V gene (reference sequence). The CDR3 is 18 residues long. V was clipped by 4 bases and J by 8 bases; unmatched bases: 19. Study-wide results and limits: Most clonotypes expanded in the thyroid (above 0.001) were also present in blood.

Amplified TCR beta CDR3 regions derived from RNA transcripts. In the first-round RT-PCR of the TCR CDR3, the HTBI primer set was used. MiXCR, applied by TCRdb to the multiplex PCR reads, yields one record per CDR3 protein. The sample shows 600,000 or so distinct CDR3 sequences, around 15% of them seen only once. Of note for this clonotype: The antigen is undetermined. A much larger clone sits a single nucleotide away, making a read error possible. Likely a read error: the CDR3 ends without its conserved phenylalanine or tryptophan.

This clonotype originated in a woman in her 30s with Graves' hyperthyroidism. Sequencing was carried out using blood. This chain links TRBV5-5 with TRBJ2-1; 9 bases align to TRBD1. The CDR3 DNA follows: TGTGCCAGCAGCATCCCGGGACAGGGAACGGGGTTTTTCGATGAGCAGTTCCTC. Translated: CASSIPGQGTGFFDEQFL.